The present TCR beta chain was sequenced within a study of OX40 agonist ivuxolimab in advanced cancers. The overall study: Dose-escalation patients' cancers were hepatocellular carcinoma, melanoma, renal cell or head and neck cancer. Study-wide findings and caveats: Low normalized clonal expansion also occurred in some nonresponding patients. CD4+ and CD8+ blood T cells expanded clonally by week 6 at 0.1 to 3.0 mg/kg.

V lost 0 bases to trimming and J lost 4 bases, with 10 bases between them. This CDR3 is 14 amino acids long. In germline, CDR1 is SGHRS, CDR2 YFSETQ. Using immunoSEQ multiplex PCR, the repertoire was profiled, and TCRdb retains in-frame clones only, with some absent. The table lists about 69,000 clones, over 60% of them singletons. This clone was recorded a few times. Its antigen is undetermined. Material: CD4+ or CD8+ T cells sorted from blood, obtained in a trial of the OX40 agonist ivuxolimab. V is TRBV5-1 and J is TRBJ1-1, with D unresolved. This receptor was taken from an adult with an advanced solid tumor such as melanoma, head and neck, liver or kidney cancer. CDR3 nucleotides: TGCGCCAGCAGCTTGGAAACATTGCCCACTGAAGCTTTCTTT. Translated, it gives CASSLETLPTEAFF.